A selection of T cell receptor beta chains follows, all from one sample in a study of blood T cell repertoires in COVID-19. TCRdb's copy holds only in-frame clones and misses some; the assay was immunoSEQ multiplex PCR. In the table there are around 63,000 clones, approximately 87% of which are singletons. Sequenced input: peripheral blood. Source of these receptors: a woman aged 55-70 years with acute or convalescent COVID-19. CDR3s include the opening cysteine and the closing phenylalanine or tryptophan. D genes are given only for firm matches. Only some rows state a clone size, as once, few, many or a class for expanded clones.

CDR3aa: CASGGGSGNTIYF; CDR3nt: TGCGCCAGCGGGGGAGGGTCTGGAAACACCATATATTTT; j_gene: TRBJ1-3; d_gene: -; abundance: -; v_gene: TRBV10-2
CDR3aa: CASSSGQYYGYTF; CDR3nt: TGTGCCAGCAGTTCGGGACAGTACTATGGCTACACCTTC; j_gene: TRBJ1-2; d_gene: TRBD1; abundance: -; v_gene: TRBV28
CDR3aa: CSAVRGEKLFF; CDR3nt: TGCAGTGCGGTCCGGGGGGAAAAACTGTTTTTT; j_gene: TRBJ1-4; d_gene: -; abundance: -; v_gene: TRBV20-1
CDR3aa: CASTGTGYDYGYTF; CDR3nt: TGTGCCAGCACCGGGACAGGGTATGACTATGGCTACACCTTC; j_gene: TRBJ1-2; d_gene: TRBD1; abundance: -; v_gene: TRBV5-4
CDR3aa: CASSVLQGATDTQYF; CDR3nt: TGTGCCAGCAGCGTACTACAGGGGGCAACAGATACGCAGTATTTT; j_gene: TRBJ2-3; d_gene: TRBD1; abundance: -; v_gene: TRBV9
CDR3aa: CASSLDQNQPQHF; CDR3nt: TGTGCCAGCAGTTTAGACCAGAATCAGCCCCAGCATTTT; j_gene: TRBJ1-5; d_gene: -; abundance: -; v_gene: TRBV12-3/TRBV12-4
CDR3aa: CASSLEPGNTGELFF; CDR3nt: TGCGCCAGCAGCTTGGAGCCAGGTAACACCGGGGAGCTGTTTTTT; j_gene: TRBJ2-2; d_gene: -; abundance: -; v_gene: TRBV5-1
CDR3aa: CAWSQGSSPLHF; CDR3nt: TGTGCCTGGAGTCAGGGGTCATCACCCCTCCACTTT; j_gene: TRBJ1-6; d_gene: -; abundance: -; v_gene: TRBV30
CDR3aa: CSVEQVGREKLFF; CDR3nt: TGCAGCGTTGAGCAAGTGGGGCGCGAAAAACTGTTTTTT; j_gene: TRBJ1-4; d_gene: -; abundance: few; v_gene: TRBV29-1
CDR3aa: CASSLAGLAGHTGELFF; CDR3nt: TGCGCCAGCAGCTTGGCGGGACTAGCGGGACACACCGGGGAGCTGTTTTTT; j_gene: TRBJ2-2; d_gene: TRBD2; abundance: -; v_gene: TRBV5-1
CDR3aa: CASSLVAGGIGETQYF; CDR3nt: TGCGCCAGCAGCTTGGTTGCAGGGGGAATCGGAGAGACCCAGTACTTC; j_gene: TRBJ2-5; d_gene: TRBD1; abundance: -; v_gene: TRBV5-1
CDR3aa: CASSLGGANTEAFF; CDR3nt: TGTGCCAGCAGCTTAGGGGGAGCGAACACTGAAGCTTTCTTT; j_gene: TRBJ1-1; d_gene: -; abundance: -; v_gene: TRBV7-2
CDR3aa: CASSSVTGREKLFF; CDR3nt: TGTGCCAGCAGCTCCGTGACAGGGAGGGAAAAACTGTTTTTT; j_gene: TRBJ1-4; d_gene: TRBD1; abundance: -; v_gene: TRBV7-8